This T cell receptor (beta chain) was obtained from a study of T cell responses to AZD1222 COVID-19 vaccine. General study points: Only six or seven AZD1222 recipients were seropositive at baseline. Targets within unmutated variant regions were reportedly found for nearly half of spike-specific TCRs. Females made up more of the donors, who were largely white British, and clonal diversity may have come out too low. The peak T cell response came first, and repertoires were sampled only after it.

TCRdb's copy holds only in-frame clones and misses some; the assay was immunoSEQ multiplex PCR. The sample lists about 140,000 clones, less than 95% occurring once. As regards this clone: The antigen is undetermined.

The CDR3 is made up of 15 amino acids. The germline CDR1 and CDR2 sequences are GTSNPN and SVGIG (reference sequence). J was trimmed by 4 bases and V by 2 bases; bases with no gene match: 7. The chain combines TRBV30 with TRBJ2-5; TRBD2 matches 10 bases. The sample was peripheral blood, taken on day 0 of AZD1222 vaccination. This TCR derives from an adult in good health. The CDR3 nucleotides are TGTGCCTGGAGTATCGGACTAGCGGTGGGAGAGACCCAGTACTTC. It yields the protein CAWSIGLAVGETQYF.